Listed below are T cell receptor beta chains from one sample, sequenced in a study of cytotoxic CD8 clonotypes in ibrutinib-treated CLL. Clones were sequenced by immunoSEQ multiplex PCR, and TCRdb holds only the in-frame ones, with some missing. The sample lists over 100,000 clones; 80% to 90% were seen once. The sequenced sample was PBMCs, obtained after 24 months of ibrutinib treatment. The receptors shown here come from a human donor with chronic lymphocytic leukemia. Each CDR3 is given without its conserved first and last residue. The order of the fields is J gene, V gene, CDR3 protein.

j_call: TRBJ2-2
v_call: TRBV18
cdr3_aa: ASSPPPTGLTGELF

j_call: TRBJ1-4
v_call: TRBV4-1
cdr3_aa: ASSQVGGNEKLF

j_call: TRBJ1-5
v_call: TRBV21-1
cdr3_aa: ASSRKARGGTYNHSNQPQH

j_call: TRBJ1-1
v_call: TRBV7-9
cdr3_aa: ASSHGQLMNTEAF

j_call: TRBJ1-1
v_call: TRBV6-6
cdr3_aa: ASSGTATPTEAF

j_call: TRBJ2-7
v_call: TRBV5-6
cdr3_aa: ASSYAGTGSYEQY

j_call: TRBJ1-6
v_call: TRBV5-1
cdr3_aa: ASSNVGQGISPLH

j_call: TRBJ1-1
v_call: TRBV5-1
cdr3_aa: ASSVTGTGNTEAF

j_call: TRBJ1-1
v_call: TRBV2
cdr3_aa: ASIKNPELMNTEAF

j_call: TRBJ1-2
v_call: TRBV29-1
cdr3_aa: SVGDRGASYGYT

j_call: TRBJ2-1
v_call: TRBV5-1
cdr3_aa: ASSQHRGSSGEYNEQF

j_call: TRBJ2-2
v_call: TRBV2
cdr3_aa: ASSLTSGRSPGELF

j_call: TRBJ2-2
v_call: TRBV28
cdr3_aa: ASSFQGRDTGELF